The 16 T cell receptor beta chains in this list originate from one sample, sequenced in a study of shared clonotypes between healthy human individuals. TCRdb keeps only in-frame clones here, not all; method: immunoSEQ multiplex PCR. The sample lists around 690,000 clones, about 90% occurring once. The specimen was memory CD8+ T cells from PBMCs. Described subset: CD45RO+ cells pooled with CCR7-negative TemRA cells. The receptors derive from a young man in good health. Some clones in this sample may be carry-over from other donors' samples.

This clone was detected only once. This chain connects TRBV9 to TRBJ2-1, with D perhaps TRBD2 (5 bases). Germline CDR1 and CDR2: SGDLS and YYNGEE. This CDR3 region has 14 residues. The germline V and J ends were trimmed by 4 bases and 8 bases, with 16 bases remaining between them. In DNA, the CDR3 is TGTGCCAGCAGCCCAAGGACGGGGTCGGATGAGCAGTTCTTC. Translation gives CASSPRTGSDEQFF.

This chain's CDR3 is CASSFYLANYEQYF. The CDR3 DNA follows: TGTGCCAGCAGTTTTTACCTAGCGAACTACGAGCAGTACTTC. This chain uses TRBV28 with TRBJ2-7; possible D gene TRBD2, 6 bases. The length of the CDR3 is 14 residues. V was shortened by 3 bases and J by 3 bases, with 12 bases between the two germline ends. Germline V gene sequence: CDR1 MDHEN, CDR2 SYDVKM.

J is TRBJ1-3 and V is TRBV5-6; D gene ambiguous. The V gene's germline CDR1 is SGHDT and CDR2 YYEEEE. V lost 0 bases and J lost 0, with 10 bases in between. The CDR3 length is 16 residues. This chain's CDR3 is CASSLATDSSGNTIYF. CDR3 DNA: TGTGCCAGCAGCTTGGCCACAGATTCCTCTGGAAACACCATATATTTT.

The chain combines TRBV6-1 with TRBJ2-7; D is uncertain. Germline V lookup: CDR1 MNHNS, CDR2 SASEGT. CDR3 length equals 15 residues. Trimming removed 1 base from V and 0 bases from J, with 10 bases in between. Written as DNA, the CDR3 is TGTGCCAGCAGTGAAGAGACGGCGAGCTCCTACGAGCAGTACTTC. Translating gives CASSEETASSYEQYF.

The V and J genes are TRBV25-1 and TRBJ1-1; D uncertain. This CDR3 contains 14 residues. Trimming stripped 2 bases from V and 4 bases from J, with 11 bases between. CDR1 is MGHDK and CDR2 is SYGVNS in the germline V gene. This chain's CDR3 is CASSELGRSTEAFF. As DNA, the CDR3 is TGTGCCAGCAGTGAACTCGGACGGTCCACTGAAGCTTTCTTT. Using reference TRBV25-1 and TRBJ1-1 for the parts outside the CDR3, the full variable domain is EADIYQTPRYLVIGTGKKITLECSQTMGHDKMYWYQQDPGMELHLIHYSYGVNSTEKGDLSSESTVSRIRTEHFPLTLESARPSHTSQYLCASSELGRSTEAFFGQGTRLTVV.

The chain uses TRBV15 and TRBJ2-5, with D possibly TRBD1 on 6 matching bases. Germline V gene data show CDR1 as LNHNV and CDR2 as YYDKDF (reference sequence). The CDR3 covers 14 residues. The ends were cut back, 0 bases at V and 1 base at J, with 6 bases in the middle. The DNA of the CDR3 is TGTGCCACCAGCAGAGACAGGGGCCAAGAGACCCAGTACTTC. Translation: CATSRDRGQETQYF.

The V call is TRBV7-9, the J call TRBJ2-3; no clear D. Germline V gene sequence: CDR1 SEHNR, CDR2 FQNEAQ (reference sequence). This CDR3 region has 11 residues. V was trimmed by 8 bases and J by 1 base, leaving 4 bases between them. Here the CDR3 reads CASSRTDTQYF. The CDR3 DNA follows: TGTGCCAGCTCTCGCACAGATACGCAGTATTTT.

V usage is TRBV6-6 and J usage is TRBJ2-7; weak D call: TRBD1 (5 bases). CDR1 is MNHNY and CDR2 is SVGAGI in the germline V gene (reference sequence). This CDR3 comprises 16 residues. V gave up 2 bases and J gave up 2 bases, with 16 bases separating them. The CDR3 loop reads CASSYLQGYVPYEQYF. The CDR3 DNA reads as TGTGCCAGCAGTTACCTGCAGGGTTACGTCCCCTACGAGCAGTACTTC.

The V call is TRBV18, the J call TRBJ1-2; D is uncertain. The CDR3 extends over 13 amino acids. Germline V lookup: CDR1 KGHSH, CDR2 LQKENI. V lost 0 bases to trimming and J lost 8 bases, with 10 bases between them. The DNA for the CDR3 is TGTGCCAGCTCACCACCCTCGACCTGGGGCTACACCTTC. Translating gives CASSPPSTWGYTF.

The CDR3 reads CASSQVEKDTQYF. CDR3 DNA: TGCGCCAGCAGCCAAGTCGAAAAAGATACGCAGTATTTT. V is TRBV4-1 and J is TRBJ2-3, with D unresolved. V lost 1 base, J lost 5 bases, and 7 bases lay in between. CDR1 and CDR2 from the germline V gene are MGHRA and YSYEKL. The CDR3 has 13 residues.

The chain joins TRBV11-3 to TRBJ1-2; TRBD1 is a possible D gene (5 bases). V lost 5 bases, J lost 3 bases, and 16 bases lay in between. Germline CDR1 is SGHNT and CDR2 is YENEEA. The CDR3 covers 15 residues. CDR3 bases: TGTGCCAGCAGCCCATCACGGGGCACCGACTATGGCTACACCTTC. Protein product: CASSPSRGTDYGYTF. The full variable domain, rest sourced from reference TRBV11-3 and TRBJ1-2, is EAGVVQSPRYKIIEKKQPVAFWCNPISGHNTLYWYLQNLGQGPELLIRYENEEAVDDSQLPKDRFSAERLKGVDSTLKIQPAELGDSAVYLCASSPSRGTDYGYTFGSGTRLTVV.

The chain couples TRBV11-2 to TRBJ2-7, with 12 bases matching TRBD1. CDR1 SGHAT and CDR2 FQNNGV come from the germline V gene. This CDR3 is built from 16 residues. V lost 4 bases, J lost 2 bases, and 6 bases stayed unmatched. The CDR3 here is CASSSIGTGGPYEQYF. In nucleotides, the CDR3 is TGTGCCAGCAGCTCTATTGGGACAGGGGGCCCCTACGAGCAGTACTTC.

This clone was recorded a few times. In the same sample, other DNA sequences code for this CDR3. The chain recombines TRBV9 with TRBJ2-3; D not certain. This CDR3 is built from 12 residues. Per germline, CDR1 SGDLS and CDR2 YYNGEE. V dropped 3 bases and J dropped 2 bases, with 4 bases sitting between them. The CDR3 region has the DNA TGTGCCAGCAGCGAGAACACAGATACGCAGTATTTT. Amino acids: CASSENTDTQYF.

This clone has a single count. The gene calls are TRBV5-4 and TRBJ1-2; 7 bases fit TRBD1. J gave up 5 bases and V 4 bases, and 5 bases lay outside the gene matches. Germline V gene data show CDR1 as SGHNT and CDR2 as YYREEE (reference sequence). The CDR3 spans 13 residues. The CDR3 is CASSPGQPYGYTF. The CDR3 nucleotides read TGTGCCAGCAGCCCGGGACAGCCATATGGCTACACCTTC.

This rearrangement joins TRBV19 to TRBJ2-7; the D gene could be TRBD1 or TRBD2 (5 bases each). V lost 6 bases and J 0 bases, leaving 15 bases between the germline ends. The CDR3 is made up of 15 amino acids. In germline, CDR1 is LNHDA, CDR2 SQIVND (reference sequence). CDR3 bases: TGTGCCAGTAGCTTAGATGGGGGATTCTCCTACGAGCAGTACTTC. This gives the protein CASSLDGGFSYEQYF.

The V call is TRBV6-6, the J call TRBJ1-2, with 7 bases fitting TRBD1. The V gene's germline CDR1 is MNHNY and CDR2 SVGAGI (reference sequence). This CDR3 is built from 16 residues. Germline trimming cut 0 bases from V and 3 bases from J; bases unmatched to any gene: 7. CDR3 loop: CASSYSKVRGDYGYTF. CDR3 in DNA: TGTGCCAGCAGTTACTCCAAGGTCAGGGGGGACTATGGCTACACCTTC.